Listed below are T cell receptor beta chains from one sample, sequenced in a study of control samples from healthy donors and cancer patients. Only in-frame clones appear in the TCRdb table, and some are missing; sequencing was by immunoSEQ multiplex PCR. The sample shows roughly 400,000 clones, 90% of them seen only once. Sequences were obtained from PBMCs. The receptors were sampled from a man aged 40-49 years with head and neck cancer. The CDR3 runs from the conserved cysteine through the conserved F or W. A D gene is named only where the DNA matches it firmly. Size tells how often a clone was seen (once, few, many) or the class of an expanded clone, and some rows leave it out.

size: -
D: TRBD1
J: TRBJ1-1
V: TRBV5-1
CDR3: CASSLRDSNTEAFF
DNA: TGCGCCAGCAGCTTGCGGGACAGCAACACTGAAGCTTTCTTT

size: -
D: -
J: TRBJ1-2
V: TRBV6-5
CDR3: CASSAFRKTAAGYTF
DNA: TGTGCCAGCAGCGCCTTTCGCAAGACAGCAGCTGGCTACACCTTC

size: -
D: TRBD1
J: TRBJ2-2
V: TRBV6-5
CDR3: CASSYFLQGTGELFF
DNA: TGTGCCAGCAGTTACTTTTTACAGGGGACCGGGGAGCTGTTTTTT

size: few
D: -
J: TRBJ1-2
V: TRBV7-2
CDR3: CASGRAWGHRYTF
DNA: TGTGCCAGCGGCCGTGCGTGGGGCCATCGCTACACCTTC

size: few
D: TRBD2
J: TRBJ2-7
V: TRBV29-1
CDR3: CSVDPGTSGYEQYF
DNA: TGCAGCGTCGACCCCGGGACTAGCGGCTACGAGCAGTACTTC

size: -
D: -
J: TRBJ2-2
V: TRBV7-2
CDR3: CASSLGRNTGELFF
DNA: TGTGCCAGCAGCTTAGGCAGAAACACCGGGGAGCTGTTTTTT

size: -
D: TRBD1
J: TRBJ2-2
V: TRBV24-1
CDR3: CATNFGQGEWGGPTGELFF
DNA: TGTGCCACCAATTTCGGACAGGGGGAATGGGGTGGTCCCACCGGGGAGCTGTTTTTT

size: -
D: TRBD1
J: TRBJ2-7
V: TRBV6-5
CDR3: CASRTGALVYEQYF
DNA: TGTGCCAGCAGGACAGGGGCATTGGTTTACGAGCAGTACTTC

size: -
D: -
J: TRBJ2-6
V: TRBV5-5
CDR3: CASSFTGSGANVLTF
DNA: TGTGCCAGCAGCTTTACAGGGTCTGGGGCCAACGTCCTGACTTTC

size: -
D: -
J: TRBJ1-1
V: TRBV12-3/TRBV12-4
CDR3: CASSLPANTEAFF
DNA: TGTGCCAGCAGTTTACCAGCGAACACTGAAGCTTTCTTT

size: -
D: -
J: TRBJ2-5
V: TRBV5-1
CDR3: CASSSRAGTETQYF
DNA: TGCGCCAGCAGCTCCCGCGCAGGGACAGAGACCCAGTACTTC

size: -
D: -
J: TRBJ2-7
V: TRBV3-1/TRBV3-2
CDR3: CASSQSSYEQYF
DNA: TGTGCCAGCAGCCAATCTTCCTACGAGCAGTACTTC

size: few
D: -
J: TRBJ1-2
V: TRBV20-1
CDR3: CSVHPGAGYTF
DNA: TGCAGTGTACACCCGGGTGCTGGCTACACCTTC

size: once
D: -
J: TRBJ2-1
V: TRBV28
CDR3: CASSPPWHEQFF
DNA: TGTGCCAGCAGCCCACCATGGCATGAGCAGTTCTTC

size: -
D: TRBD1
J: TRBJ1-3
V: TRBV5-4
CDR3: CASSLGIRDRGYTNTIYF
DNA: TGTGCCAGCAGCTTGGGTATTAGGGACAGGGGATATACAAACACCATATATTTT

size: -
D: -
J: TRBJ1-1
V: TRBV7-2
CDR3: CASNERRGTGTEAFF
DNA: TGTGCCAGCAACGAGCGCAGGGGCACGGGGACTGAAGCTTTCTTT

size: -
D: -
J: TRBJ2-5
V: TRBV5-5
CDR3: CASSPGRDQYF
DNA: TGTGCCAGCAGCCCTGGGCGGGACCAGTACTTC

size: -
D: -
J: TRBJ2-7
V: TRBV7-9
CDR3: CASSLKGGPYEQYF
DNA: TGTGCCAGCAGCTTAAAGGGCGGACCCTACGAGCAGTACTTC

size: -
D: TRBD2
J: TRBJ2-5
V: TRBV5-5
CDR3: CASSRERAGAGETQYF
DNA: TGTGCCAGCAGCCGTGAGAGAGCGGGAGCGGGTGAGACCCAGTACTTC

size: -
D: TRBD2
J: TRBJ2-1
V: TRBV29-1
CDR3: CSVALAGYNEQFF
DNA: TGCAGCGTTGCGCTAGCGGGGTACAATGAGCAGTTCTTC

size: -
D: -
J: TRBJ1-2
V: TRBV30
CDR3: CAWSVAGPGYTF
DNA: TGTGCCTGGAGTGTAGCAGGGCCAGGCTACACCTTC

size: -
D: TRBD2
J: TRBJ2-7
V: TRBV6-1
CDR3: CASSETSGASYEQYF
DNA: TGTGCCAGCAGTGAAACTAGCGGGGCCTCCTACGAGCAGTACTTC

size: few
D: -
J: TRBJ1-5
V: TRBV6-5
CDR3: CASRRQGNQPQHF
DNA: TGTGCCAGCAGAAGACAGGGCAATCAGCCCCAGCATTTT

size: -
D: TRBD1
J: TRBJ2-7
V: TRBV15
CDR3: CATSKGQGYEQYF
DNA: TGTGCCACCAGCAAGGGACAGGGCTACGAGCAGTACTTC

size: once
D: -
J: TRBJ2-2
V: TRBV6-5
CDR3: CASSYSNRVTGELFF
DNA: TGTGCCAGCAGTTACTCGAACAGGGTGACCGGGGAGCTGTTTTTT

size: -
D: -
J: TRBJ1-2
V: TRBV6-4
CDR3: CASSGEFTGRSGYTF
DNA: TGTGCCAGCAGTGGCGAATTCACAGGGAGAAGTGGCTACACCTTC